This T cell receptor beta chain derives from a study of long-term antiretroviral therapy in people with HIV. As concerns this clone: Its antigen is still unknown.

Running of the v3.0 immunoSEQ assay took place at survey level. Only in-frame clones appear in the TCRdb table, and some are missing; sequencing was by immunoSEQ multiplex PCR. The sample lists 30,000 to 40,000 clones, around three quarters occurring once. The V gene end was trimmed by 0 bases and the J gene end by 6 bases; junction bases not matched to a gene: 1. Germline V CDR1 and CDR2: SGHTA, FQGNSA. CDR3 length equals 14 residues. Whole-study findings and limits: The range of CDR3 lengths in HIV repertoires proved narrower than that found in controls.

The receptor was isolated from a woman between 45 and 65 years old with HIV. This sequence joins TRBV7-2 and TRBJ2-3; TRBD2 aligns across 9 bases. The input for sequencing was unsorted PBMCs, taken 2 years after starting antiretroviral therapy. The CDR3 reads CASSLARGGDTQYF. CDR3 DNA sequence: TGTGCCAGCAGCTTAGCGCGGGGGGGGGATACGCAGTATTTT.